The 26 T cell receptor beta chains presented below share a single source sample, sequenced in a study of shared clonotypes between healthy human individuals (dated by TCRdb to 2018 to 2020). Receptor amplification or capture employed the immunoSEQ multiplex PCR assay. The table was pulled from immuneACCESS by TCRdb, which kept in-frame rearrangements only. Such tables lose some clones; where checked, under half of the loss comes from unresolved V genes, and the rest has no known cause. A total of under 600,000 clones appear in this sample, 97% of them only once. The ten biggest clones cover 0.045% to 0.06% of the sample. Specimen: naive CD4+ T cells sorted from blood. According to the study, the label for this sample's cell subset or site signals: CD45RA+ positively selected. The receptors stem from a woman younger than 45 in good health.

This clone showed up just once. V usage is TRBV11-2 and J usage is TRBJ1-2; D call uncertain. The CDR3 is 14 amino acids. Germline V gene data show CDR1 as SGHAT and CDR2 as FQNNGV. V lost 3 bases and J 1 base, leaving 9 bases between the germline ends. The CDR3, as DNA: TGTGCCAGCAGCTTCGGGCAGTTTAACTATGGCTACACCTTC. The encoded protein is CASSFGQFNYGYTF.

This chain uses TRBV2 with TRBJ2-7, with TRBD2 matching over 9 bases. Germline V lookup: CDR1 SNHLY, CDR2 FYNNEI. CDR3 length: 15 amino acids. Losses at the gene ends were 6 bases for V and 0 bases for J; bases not matched to a gene: 6. The CDR3 nucleotides read TGTGCCAGCAGGATAGCGGGAGCCTTCTCCTACGAGCAGTACTTC. It translates to CASRIAGAFSYEQYF.

The chain links TRBV6-5 to TRBJ2-7, with TRBD1 identical over 8 bases. CDR1 and CDR2 (germline): MNHEY, SVGAGI. Unmatched junction bases numbered 5, after V lost 2 bases and J lost 8 bases. This CDR3 is 13 amino acids long. In DNA, the CDR3 is TGTGCCAGCAGTTACGATACAGGGGGGAAGCAGTACTTC. Amino acid sequence: CASSYDTGGKQYF.

This sequence joins TRBV30 and TRBJ1-3; D not certain. CDR1 and CDR2 from the germline V gene are GTSNPN and SVGIG (reference sequence). V was pared by 2 bases and J by 4 bases, with 6 bases between. The CDR3 contains 12 residues. CDR3 amino acids: CAWSLTGNTIYF. The CDR3, as DNA: TGTGCCTGGAGTTTAACCGGAAACACCATATATTTT.

This sequence joins TRBV2 and TRBJ2-1; D ambiguous. The CDR3 runs to 12 residues. Germline loops: CDR1 SNHLY, CDR2 FYNNEI. V lost 6 bases, J lost 5 bases, and 8 bases lay in between. CDR3 in DNA: TGTGCCAGCAGATCGGATAACAATGAGCAGTTCTTC. It codes for CASRSDNNEQFF. Full variable domain (missing parts from reference TRBV2 and TRBJ2-1): EPEVTQTPSHQVTQMGQEVILRCVPISNHLYFYWYRQILGQKVEFLVSFYNNEISEKSEIFDDQFSVERPDGSNFTLKIRSTKLEDSAMYFCASRSDNNEQFFGPGTRLTVL.

The chain is built from TRBV29-1 and TRBJ1-5; 7 bases fit TRBD1. V lost 1 base, J lost 6 bases, and 9 bases stayed unmatched. The germline CDR1 and CDR2 sequences are SQVTM and ANQGSEA. The CDR3 has 15 amino acids. CDR3 loop: CSVEVETGIGQPQHF. The CDR3 nucleotides read TGCAGCGTTGAAGTCGAGACAGGGATAGGTCAGCCCCAGCATTTT.

The chain links TRBV5-1 to TRBJ2-7; D is ambiguous. Trimming pared 5 bases from V and 4 bases from J, leaving 19 bases between. From germline, CDR1 is SGHRS and CDR2 YFSETQ. The CDR3 has 15 amino acids. As DNA, the CDR3 is TGCGCCAGCAGATCCGGACCGGAAGGATATTACGAGCAGTACTTC. This sequence encodes CASRSGPEGYYEQYF.

The rearrangement uses TRBV7-8 and TRBJ2-5, with 8 bases matching TRBD1. After removal of 1 base from V and 4 bases from J, the junction contained 8 bases not matched to a gene. The germline gives CDR1 SGHVS, CDR2 FQNEAQ. The CDR3 extends over 16 amino acids. The CDR3 sequence is CASSLVYGQGGETQYF. The CDR3 region has the DNA TGTGCCAGCAGCTTAGTCTATGGACAGGGAGGAGAGACCCAGTACTTC.

The chain joins TRBV11-2 to TRBJ2-5, with 12 bases fitting TRBD2. The trim removed 5 bases at V and 5 bases at J, leaving 0 bases unmatched. There are 13 residues in the CDR3. Germline V gives CDR1 SGHAT, CDR2 FQNNGV. The CDR3 DNA sequence: TGTGCCAGCAGCACTAGCGGGGGGGAGACCCAGTACTTC. This sequence encodes CASSTSGGETQYF. Complete variable domain (other parts from reference TRBV11-2 and TRBJ2-5): EAGVAQSPRYKIIEKRQSVAFWCNPISGHATLYWYQQILGQGPKLLIQFQNNGVVDDSQLPKDRFSAERLKGVDSTLKIQPAKLEDSAVYLCASSTSGGETQYFGPGTRLLVL.

V is TRBV19 and J is TRBJ1-1; a weak D match, TRBD1 (6 bases). CDR3 length: 15 residues. Trimming shortened V by 3 bases and J by 4 bases, and 15 bases separated the two germline ends. The V gene's germline CDR1 is LNHDA and CDR2 SQIVND (reference sequence). CDR3 nucleotide sequence: TGTGCCAGTAGTATTCTAACAGGGAGGGGCACTGAAGCTTTCTTT. Its translation: CASSILTGRGTEAFF.

About this clone itself: The same CDR3 can be traced to other DNA sequences in this sample. The genes are TRBV28 and TRBJ1-2; weak D call: TRBD1 (6 bases). CDR1 and CDR2 from the germline V gene are MDHEN and SYDVKM. Trimming removed 8 bases at V and 4 bases at J, with 14 bases between. This CDR3 spans 13 amino acids. The CDR3 coding sequence is TGTGCCAGCTCTGCCACAGGGTCCTATGGCTACACCTTC. Protein sequence: CASSATGSYGYTF.

The rearrangement joins TRBV28 to TRBJ1-1, with D maybe TRBD1 (5 bases). The length of the CDR3 is 15 residues. V lost 0 bases to trimming and J lost 6 bases, with 14 bases between them. Germline V lookup: CDR1 MDHEN, CDR2 SYDVKM. This CDR3 reads CASSLWAAGGAEAFF. In DNA, the CDR3 is TGTGCCAGCAGTTTATGGGCGGCTGGGGGGGCTGAAGCTTTCTTT.

V gene TRBV9 combines with J gene TRBJ2-7; no clear D gene. The CDR3 sequence is 13 residues long. V was shortened by 3 bases and J by 5 bases, with 12 bases between the two germline ends. Germline V gene lookup returns CDR1 SGDLS and CDR2 YYNGEE. The CDR3 region has the DNA TGTGCCAGCAGCGGATCCCAGGTCGACGAGCAGTACTTC. The encoded protein is CASSGSQVDEQYF.

This chain connects TRBV6-1 to TRBJ2-3, with TRBD2 matching over 12 bases. The CDR3 loop spans 14 amino acids. The J segment lost 2 bases and the V segment lost 10 bases, leaving 4 bases of the junction unmatched. Germline assignment: CDR1 MNHNS and CDR2 SASEGT. CDR3 region: CATRTSGNTDTQYF. Written as DNA, the CDR3 is TGTGCCACAAGGACTAGCGGGAACACAGATACGCAGTATTTT.

The chain joins TRBV2 to TRBJ1-3, with no clear D. V gave up 8 bases and J gave up 7 bases, with 21 bases separating them. The CDR3 length is 15 residues. Germline V gene sequence: CDR1 SNHLY, CDR2 FYNNEI. The CDR3 DNA sequence: TGTGCCAGCGGGGAGGGCTTTTCGACGGGGAACACCATATATTTT. Its translation: CASGEGFSTGNTIYF. The entire variable domain, with the rest obtained from reference TRBV2 and TRBJ1-3, is as follows: EPEVTQTPSHQVTQMGQEVILRCVPISNHLYFYWYRQILGQKVEFLVSFYNNEISEKSEIFDDQFSVERPDGSNFTLKIRSTKLEDSAMYFCASGEGFSTGNTIYFGEGSWLTVV.

CDR3 sequence: CASRTRNEQFF. CDR3 DNA: TGTGCCAGCAGGACTAGGAATGAGCAGTTCTTC. The rearrangement uses TRBV6-6 and TRBJ2-1; D perhaps matches TRBD2 (6 bases). The CDR3 contains 11 residues. Germline V gene data show CDR1 as MNHNY and CDR2 as SVGAGI (reference sequence). V was trimmed by 6 bases and J by 7 bases, leaving 7 bases between them.

V and J are TRBV5-6 and TRBJ1-1, with 9 bases fitting TRBD1. The CDR3 covers 16 residues. The J segment lost 4 bases and the V segment lost 0 bases, leaving 7 bases of the junction unmatched. Germline-derived CDR1 and CDR2 are SGHDT and YYEEEE. The CDR3 sequence is CASSLATGGAVTEAFF. DNA for the CDR3: TGTGCCAGCAGCTTGGCTACAGGGGGCGCCGTCACTGAAGCTTTCTTT.

This chain links TRBV11-2 with TRBJ2-6; no clear D gene. Trimming took 1 base from V and 2 from J, leaving 6 bases between them. This CDR3 spans 15 amino acids. Per germline, CDR1 SGHAT and CDR2 FQNNGV. The CDR3: CASSLVRTGANVLTF. The CDR3 DNA reads as TGTGCCAGCAGCTTAGTCAGGACTGGGGCCAACGTCCTGACTTTC.

To note about this clone: The sample carries other DNA sequences with the same CDR3. The chain recombines TRBV18 with TRBJ1-5, with a weak D call TRBD1 (5 bases). The CDR3 runs 14 residues. Germline CDR1 reads KGHSH; CDR2 reads LQKENI. V was trimmed by 3 bases and J by 1 base, leaving 7 bases between them. CDR3 DNA: TGTGCCAGCTCACCCTCAGGGAGCAATCAGCCCCAGCATTTT. Its translation: CASSPSGSNQPQHF.

The chain joins TRBV29-1 to TRBJ2-7; 11 nucleotides align to TRBD2. There are 15 residues in the CDR3. J gave up 6 bases and V 1 base, and 8 bases lay outside the gene matches. Germline CDR1 is SQVTM and CDR2 is ANQGSEA. CDR3 nucleotide sequence: TGCAGCGTTGAAGTCGCCCCCGGGACTAGCGGCGAGCAGTACTTC. Residues: CSVEVAPGTSGEQYF.

There are a few counts of this clone. The chain has TRBV30 and TRBJ1-5; D unresolved. This CDR3 spans 14 amino acids. Germline loops: CDR1 GTSNPN, CDR2 SVGIG (reference sequence). Between the trimmed V and J ends, which lost 0 bases and 0 bases, there was a span of 6 bases. The CDR3 coding sequence is TGTGCCTGGAGTGTTGTAGATAGCAATCAGCCCCAGCATTTT. Amino acid sequence: CAWSVVDSNQPQHF.

This chain joins TRBV2 and TRBJ2-5; no firm D call. The CDR3 has 15 amino acids. Germline loops: CDR1 SNHLY, CDR2 FYNNEI. V lost 4 bases and J lost 4, with 16 bases in between. Here the CDR3 reads CASSAYSQTRETQYF. In DNA form, the CDR3 reads TGTGCCAGCAGTGCATACTCGCAAACCCGAGAGACCCAGTACTTC.

The J gene is TRBJ1-1, the V gene TRBV15, with D perhaps TRBD1 (6 bases). In germline, CDR1 is LNHNV, CDR2 YYDKDF (reference sequence). The CDR3 is 13 amino acids. Trimming removed 5 bases from V and 0 bases from J, with 7 bases in between. DNA of the CDR3: TGTGCCACCAGCGGACAGATGAACACTGAAGCTTTCTTT. This translates into CATSGQMNTEAFF.

The chain employs TRBV19 and TRBJ2-2; 7 bases are a match to TRBD2. CDR3 length: 15 residues. Germline loops: CDR1 LNHDA, CDR2 SQIVND (reference sequence). V lost 6 bases and J lost 6; bases outside the gene matches: 10. The CDR3, as DNA: TGTGCCAGTAGACTTGGCGGGAGTATCGCCGGGGAGCTGTTTTTT. Amino acids: CASRLGGSIAGELFF. Full variable domain (missing parts from reference TRBV19 and TRBJ2-2): DGGITQSPKYLFRKEGQNVTLSCEQNLNHDAMYWYRQDPGQGLRLIYYSQIVNDFQKGDIAEGYSVSREKKESFPLTVTSAQKNPTAFYLCASRLGGSIAGELFFGEGSRLTVL.

The chain employs TRBV27 and TRBJ1-1; D perhaps matches TRBD1 (5 bases). Germline CDR1 reads MNHEY; CDR2 reads SMNVEV (reference sequence). This CDR3 has 14 residues. Trimming pared 5 bases from V and 6 bases from J, leaving 16 bases between. CDR3 nucleotide sequence: TGTGCCAGCAGTCCTACCCGCCCGGGGGCTGAAGCTTTCTTT. It codes for CASSPTRPGAEAFF.

V and J are TRBV18 and TRBJ2-2; tentatively, D is TRBD2 (6 bases). V lost 8 bases, J lost 0 bases, and 13 bases lay in between. The CDR3 loop spans 15 amino acids. CDR1 is KGHSH, CDR2 LQKENI, per germline. CDR3 DNA sequence: TGTGCCAGCCGAACCACGGGAGCGAACACCGGGGAGCTGTTTTTT. This sequence encodes CASRTTGANTGELFF.